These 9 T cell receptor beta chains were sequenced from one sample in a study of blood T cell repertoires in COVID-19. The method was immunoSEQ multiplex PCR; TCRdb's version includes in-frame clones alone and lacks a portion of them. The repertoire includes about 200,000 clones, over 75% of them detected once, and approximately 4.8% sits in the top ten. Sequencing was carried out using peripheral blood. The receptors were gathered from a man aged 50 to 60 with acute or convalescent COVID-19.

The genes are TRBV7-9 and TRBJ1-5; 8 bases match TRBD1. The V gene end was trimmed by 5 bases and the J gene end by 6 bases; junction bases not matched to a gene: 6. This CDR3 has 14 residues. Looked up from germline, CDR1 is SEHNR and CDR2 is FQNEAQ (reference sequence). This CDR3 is CASSLQGAGQPQHF. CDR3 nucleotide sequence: TGTGCCAGCAGCCTTCAGGGGGCGGGTCAGCCCCAGCATTTT.

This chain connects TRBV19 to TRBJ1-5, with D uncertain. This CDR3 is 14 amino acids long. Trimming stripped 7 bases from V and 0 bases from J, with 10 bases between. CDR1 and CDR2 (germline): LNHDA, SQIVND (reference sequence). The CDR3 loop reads CASILANSNQPQHF. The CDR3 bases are TGTGCCAGTATCCTAGCGAATAGCAATCAGCCCCAGCATTTT.

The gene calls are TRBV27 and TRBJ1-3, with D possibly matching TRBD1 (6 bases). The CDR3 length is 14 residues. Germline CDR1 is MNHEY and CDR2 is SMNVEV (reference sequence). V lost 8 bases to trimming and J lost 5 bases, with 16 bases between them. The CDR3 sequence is CASPGQGYRNTIYF. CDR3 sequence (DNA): TGTGCCAGCCCCGGCCAGGGGTATAGAAACACCATATATTTT.

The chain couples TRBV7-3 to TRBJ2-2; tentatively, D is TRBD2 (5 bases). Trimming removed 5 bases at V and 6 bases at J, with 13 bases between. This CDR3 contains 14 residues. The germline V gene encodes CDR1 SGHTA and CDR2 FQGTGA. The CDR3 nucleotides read TGTGCCAGCAGCCCACCCGGGGTACCCGGGGAGCTGTTTTTT. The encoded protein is CASSPPGVPGELFF.

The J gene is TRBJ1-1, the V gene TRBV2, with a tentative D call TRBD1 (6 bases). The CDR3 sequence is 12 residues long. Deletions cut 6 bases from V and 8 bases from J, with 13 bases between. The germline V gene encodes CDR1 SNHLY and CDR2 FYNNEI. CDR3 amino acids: CASSGGGPEAFF. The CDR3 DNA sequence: TGTGCCAGCAGCGGGGGGGGGCCCGAAGCTTTCTTT.

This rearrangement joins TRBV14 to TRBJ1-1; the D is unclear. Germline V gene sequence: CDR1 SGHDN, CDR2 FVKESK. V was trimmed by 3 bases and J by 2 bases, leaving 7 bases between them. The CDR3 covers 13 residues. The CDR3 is CASSHSTNTEAFF. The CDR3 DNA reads TGTGCCAGCAGCCATTCAACTAACACTGAAGCTTTCTTT.

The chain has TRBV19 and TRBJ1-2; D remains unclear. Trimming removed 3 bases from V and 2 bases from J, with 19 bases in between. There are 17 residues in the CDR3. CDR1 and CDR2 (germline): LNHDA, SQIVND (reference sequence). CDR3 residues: CASSMRGNTILNYGYTF. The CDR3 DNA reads TGTGCCAGTAGTATGCGGGGTAACACCATCTTAAACTATGGCTACACCTTC.

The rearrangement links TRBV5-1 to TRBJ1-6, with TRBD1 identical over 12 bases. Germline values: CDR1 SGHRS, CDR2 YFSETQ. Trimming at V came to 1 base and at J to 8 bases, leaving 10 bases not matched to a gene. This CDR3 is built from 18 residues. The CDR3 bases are TGCGCCAGCAGCTTGCGAGGGGGACAGGGGGCTTCGGATTCACCCCTCCACTTT. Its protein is CASSLRGGQGASDSPLHF.

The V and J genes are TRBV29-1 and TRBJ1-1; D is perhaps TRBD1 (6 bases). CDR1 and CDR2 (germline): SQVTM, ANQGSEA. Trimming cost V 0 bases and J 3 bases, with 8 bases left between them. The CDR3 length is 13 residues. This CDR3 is CSVEEQGDTEAFF. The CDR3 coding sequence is TGCAGCGTTGAAGAACAGGGTGACACTGAAGCTTTCTTT.